This TCR beta chain was documented in a study of shared clonotypes between healthy human individuals. The study, taken as a whole, reports: Though the depth was large, rarefaction showed that sorted-subset sequencing was incomplete.

This clone was observed a single time. Its antigen is currently unknown. There are 16 residues in the CDR3. The germline V and J ends were trimmed by 7 bases and 1 base, with 18 bases remaining between them. From germline, CDR1 is MDHEN and CDR2 SYDVKM. Sorted subsets were amplified in replicate PCRs using 200 to 250 ng DNA, about 30,000 T cell genomes. Sequencing used immunoSEQ multiplex PCR; TCRdb keeps in-frame clones, though not all of them. The sample holds around 2.5 million clones; 93% are singletons and the top ten take approximately 0.36%. Sequencing was carried out using naive CD4+ T cells from PBMCs. Documented subset: CD45RA+ positively selected. The V call is TRBV28, the J call TRBJ2-3; D possibly corresponds to TRBD2 (5 bases). The sequence derives from a man aged 18 to 30 in good health. Some clones in this sample may be carry-over from other donors' samples. The CDR3 reads CASIPSGGARTDTQYF. As DNA, the CDR3 is TGTGCCAGCATCCCCAGCGGAGGAGCCCGCACAGATACGCAGTATTTT.